These T cell receptor beta chains were read from a single sample in a study of blood T cells in healthy people across ages. TCRdb re-derived calls from the 5' RACE reads in MiXCR, one entry per CDR3 protein. The table lists 1.5 million to 2 million distinct CDR3 sequences, 49% of them singletons. The sequenced sample was blood. The receptor source for this set is a middle-aged woman in good health. The CDR3 runs from the conserved cysteine through the conserved F or W. D genes are given only for firm matches. Size tells how often a clone was seen (once, few, many) or the class of an expanded clone, and some rows leave it out.

TGTGCCAGCACCTCCCTTGGAGGACCACCCTACGAGCAGTACTTC CASTSLGGPPYEQYF TRBV28 15 TRBJ2-7 . .
TGTGCCAGCAGCGACGGGTCCCGGACTCCCGTTGGGCCCTACGAGCAGTACTTC CASSDGSRTPVGPYEQYF TRBV6-2/TRBV6-3 18 TRBJ2-7 . .
TGTGCCAGCTCATCGCTTCCGGCGGGGGTGGACTACAATGAGCAGTTCTTC CASSSLPAGVDYNEQFF TRBV18 17 TRBJ2-1 TRBD2 .
TGTGCCAGCAGTTCCGGACAGGGAAGGTCCTACAATGAGCAGTTCTTC CASSSGQGRSYNEQFF TRBV6-2/TRBV6-3 16 TRBJ2-1 TRBD1 .
TGTGCCAGCAGCTTAGATTATGGACTAGCGGGGGGTCGGGATACGCAGTATTTT CASSLDYGLAGGRDTQYF TRBV11-2 18 TRBJ2-3 TRBD2 .
TGTGCCAGCAGGAGGGAGGGAAACACTGAAGCTTTCTTT CASRREGNTEAFF TRBV12-3/TRBV12-4 13 TRBJ1-1 . few
TGTGCCAGCAGCCAGGGTATATCAAGCTCCTACGAGCAGTACTTC CASSQGISSSYEQYF TRBV3-1 15 TRBJ2-7 . .
TGCGCCAGCAGCTTGCCACAGGGGGCGGTAAAGACCCAGTACTTC CASSLPQGAVKTQYF TRBV5-1 15 TRBJ2-5 TRBD1 many
TGTGCCAGCTCACCTGATGACGGATCCTACGAGCAGTACTTC CASSPDDGSYEQYF TRBV18 14 TRBJ2-7 . .
TGTGCCAGCAGCTTAGACGGGGATAGTCTATCGGAGACCCAGTACTTC CASSLDGDSLSETQYF TRBV11-2 16 TRBJ2-5 . .
TGTGCCAGCAGTCCGCACCGGTCAAACTCCTACGAGCAGTACTTC CASSPHRSNSYEQYF TRBV28 15 TRBJ2-7 . .
TGCAGTGCTAGAGAGGGGGGGAAAAGGTTCTTC CSAREGGKRFF TRBV20-1 11 TRBJ2-1 TRBD2 few
TGCAGTGTGTACTCCTACGAGCAGTACTTC CSVYSYEQYF TRBV20-1 10 TRBJ2-7 . .
TGCGCCAGCAGCACCGGGACGGGAGAAGAAAAACTGTTTTTT CASSTGTGEEKLFF TRBV5-1 14 TRBJ1-4 . .
TGCGCCAGCTGTGAACAGGGGGTCGGGAAAAACACTGAAGCTTTCTTT CASCEQGVGKNTEAFF TRBV5-1 16 TRBJ1-1 TRBD1 .
TGTGCCAGTAGTATCCGGGGGGGTTCCGCCGAGCAGTTCTTC CASSIRGGSAEQFF TRBV19 14 TRBJ2-1 TRBD2 .
TGTGCCAGCAGCTTAGGTCCAAGCTCTGGGGCCAACGTCCTGACTTTC CASSLGPSSGANVLTF TRBV11-2 16 TRBJ2-6 . many
TGTGCCAGCAGCTTCGAGACAGGGCGAGAGACCCAGTACTTC CASSFETGRETQYF TRBV7-8 14 TRBJ2-5 TRBD1 few
TGTGCCAGCAGTGAGCGCGGCCCGGGGGGTTTTTTTATGTTTTTT CASSERGPGGFFMFF TRBV6-1 15 TRBJ1-4 . .
TGTGCCAGCAGCTTACTACAGGCCTCTGGGTACGAGCAGTACTTC CASSLLQASGYEQYF TRBV7-2 15 TRBJ2-7 . .
TGCAGTGCTAGGTCCGGGACAGGGGCCTACGAGCAGTACTTC CSARSGTGAYEQYF TRBV20-1 14 TRBJ2-7 TRBD1 few
TGCGCCAGCAGCCCGGACACCGGAACGCGGGTCACTGAAGCTTTCTTT CASSPDTGTRVTEAFF TRBV5-1 16 TRBJ1-1 . .
TGTGCCAGCACCCCGGGGAACAGTTTGAGGACGCAGTATTTT CASTPGNSLRTQYF TRBV6-1 14 TRBJ2-3 . .
TGTGCCAGCGGGCAGGGACAGGCGGGGGCCAACGTCCTGACTTTC CASGQGQAGANVLTF TRBV27 15 TRBJ2-6 TRBD1 .
TGTGCCAGCAGCCCCAGACTAGCGGATAAAGAGACCCAGTACTTC CASSPRLADKETQYF TRBV28 15 TRBJ2-5 TRBD2 few
TGTGCCAGCAGTGGATCATTCTCCTACGAGCAGTACTTC CASSGSFSYEQYF TRBV27 13 TRBJ2-7 . .
TGCGCCAGCAGCCAAGAATCGGCGGGGGTGGGTGAGCAGTTCTTC CASSQESAGVGEQFF TRBV4-3 15 TRBJ2-1 TRBD2 many
TGTGCCAGCAGTAGCAGGGCCTCTGGAAACACCATATATTTT CASSSRASGNTIYF TRBV25-1 14 TRBJ1-3 . .
TGTGCCAGCAGCTTTCAGGGCAGGGACCAGAACTACGAGCAGTACTTC CASSFQGRDQNYEQYF TRBV7-6 16 TRBJ2-7 . .
TGTGCCAGCAGCTTTGGACGGTTCTCTGGGGCCAACGTCCTGACTTTC CASSFGRFSGANVLTF TRBV7-2 16 TRBJ2-6 . few
TGTGCCAGCAGCCAAGCGGGGACAGGGTTTGGCTACACCTTC CASSQAGTGFGYTF TRBV3-1 14 TRBJ1-2 TRBD1 .
TGTGCCAGCAGCTTGGAAGTAGCTACGGGGACCCAGTACTTC CASSLEVATGTQYF TRBV7-2 14 TRBJ2-5 . few
TGCAGCGTGAGGAGACCCGGGAGATTTGAGACCCAGTACTTC CSVRRPGRFETQYF TRBV29-1 14 TRBJ2-5 . few
TGTGCCAGCAGCCCGCCAAGGAGCTCCTACGAGCAGTACTTC CASSPPRSSYEQYF TRBV7-2 14 TRBJ2-7 . .
TGCAGTGCTGGACACCCCAACTACGAGCAGTACTTC CSAGHPNYEQYF TRBV20-1 12 TRBJ2-7 . .
TGTGCCACCAGTGATCCGCAGGGGGGGACGATCAGCGAGCAGTTCTTC CATSDPQGGTISEQFF TRBV24-1 16 TRBJ2-1 . few
TGCAGTGCTTCCCCAGCCGGTCCAGATACGCAGTATTTT CSASPAGPDTQYF TRBV20-1 13 TRBJ2-3 . .
TGCAGTGCTAGGCGCGGTTACCAAGAGACCCAGTACTTC CSARRGYQETQYF TRBV20-1 13 TRBJ2-5 . few
TGTGCCAGCAGTTACTCCCTCCCGAGGCAAGATTCACCCCTCCACTTT CASSYSLPRQDSPLHF TRBV6-6 16 TRBJ1-6 . few
TGTACCAGCAGTTACGGTGGCTACACCTTC CTSSYGGYTF TRBV6-6 10 TRBJ1-2 . .
TGTGCCAGCAGAGTTATCGGGGGGGCCCAAGAGACCCAGTACTTC CASRVIGGAQETQYF TRBV6-6 15 TRBJ2-5 TRBD2 few
TGTGCTAGCAGCCCGACCGGCAGGGAGTGGGAGACCCAGTACTTC CASSPTGREWETQYF TRBV7-7 15 TRBJ2-5 . few
TGTGCCAGCAGCGTAGAATCTGCGACAGCTACCTACGAGCAGTACTTC CASSVESATATYEQYF TRBV9 16 TRBJ2-7 . .
TGCGCCAGCAGCCCGGGACTAGCGGGGGGAAACGAGCAGTACTTC CASSPGLAGGNEQYF TRBV5-1 15 TRBJ2-7 TRBD2 few
TGTGCCAGCAGCCAAGGAGACGAGGGGACCCAGTACTTC CASSQGDEGTQYF TRBV3-1 13 TRBJ2-5 . .